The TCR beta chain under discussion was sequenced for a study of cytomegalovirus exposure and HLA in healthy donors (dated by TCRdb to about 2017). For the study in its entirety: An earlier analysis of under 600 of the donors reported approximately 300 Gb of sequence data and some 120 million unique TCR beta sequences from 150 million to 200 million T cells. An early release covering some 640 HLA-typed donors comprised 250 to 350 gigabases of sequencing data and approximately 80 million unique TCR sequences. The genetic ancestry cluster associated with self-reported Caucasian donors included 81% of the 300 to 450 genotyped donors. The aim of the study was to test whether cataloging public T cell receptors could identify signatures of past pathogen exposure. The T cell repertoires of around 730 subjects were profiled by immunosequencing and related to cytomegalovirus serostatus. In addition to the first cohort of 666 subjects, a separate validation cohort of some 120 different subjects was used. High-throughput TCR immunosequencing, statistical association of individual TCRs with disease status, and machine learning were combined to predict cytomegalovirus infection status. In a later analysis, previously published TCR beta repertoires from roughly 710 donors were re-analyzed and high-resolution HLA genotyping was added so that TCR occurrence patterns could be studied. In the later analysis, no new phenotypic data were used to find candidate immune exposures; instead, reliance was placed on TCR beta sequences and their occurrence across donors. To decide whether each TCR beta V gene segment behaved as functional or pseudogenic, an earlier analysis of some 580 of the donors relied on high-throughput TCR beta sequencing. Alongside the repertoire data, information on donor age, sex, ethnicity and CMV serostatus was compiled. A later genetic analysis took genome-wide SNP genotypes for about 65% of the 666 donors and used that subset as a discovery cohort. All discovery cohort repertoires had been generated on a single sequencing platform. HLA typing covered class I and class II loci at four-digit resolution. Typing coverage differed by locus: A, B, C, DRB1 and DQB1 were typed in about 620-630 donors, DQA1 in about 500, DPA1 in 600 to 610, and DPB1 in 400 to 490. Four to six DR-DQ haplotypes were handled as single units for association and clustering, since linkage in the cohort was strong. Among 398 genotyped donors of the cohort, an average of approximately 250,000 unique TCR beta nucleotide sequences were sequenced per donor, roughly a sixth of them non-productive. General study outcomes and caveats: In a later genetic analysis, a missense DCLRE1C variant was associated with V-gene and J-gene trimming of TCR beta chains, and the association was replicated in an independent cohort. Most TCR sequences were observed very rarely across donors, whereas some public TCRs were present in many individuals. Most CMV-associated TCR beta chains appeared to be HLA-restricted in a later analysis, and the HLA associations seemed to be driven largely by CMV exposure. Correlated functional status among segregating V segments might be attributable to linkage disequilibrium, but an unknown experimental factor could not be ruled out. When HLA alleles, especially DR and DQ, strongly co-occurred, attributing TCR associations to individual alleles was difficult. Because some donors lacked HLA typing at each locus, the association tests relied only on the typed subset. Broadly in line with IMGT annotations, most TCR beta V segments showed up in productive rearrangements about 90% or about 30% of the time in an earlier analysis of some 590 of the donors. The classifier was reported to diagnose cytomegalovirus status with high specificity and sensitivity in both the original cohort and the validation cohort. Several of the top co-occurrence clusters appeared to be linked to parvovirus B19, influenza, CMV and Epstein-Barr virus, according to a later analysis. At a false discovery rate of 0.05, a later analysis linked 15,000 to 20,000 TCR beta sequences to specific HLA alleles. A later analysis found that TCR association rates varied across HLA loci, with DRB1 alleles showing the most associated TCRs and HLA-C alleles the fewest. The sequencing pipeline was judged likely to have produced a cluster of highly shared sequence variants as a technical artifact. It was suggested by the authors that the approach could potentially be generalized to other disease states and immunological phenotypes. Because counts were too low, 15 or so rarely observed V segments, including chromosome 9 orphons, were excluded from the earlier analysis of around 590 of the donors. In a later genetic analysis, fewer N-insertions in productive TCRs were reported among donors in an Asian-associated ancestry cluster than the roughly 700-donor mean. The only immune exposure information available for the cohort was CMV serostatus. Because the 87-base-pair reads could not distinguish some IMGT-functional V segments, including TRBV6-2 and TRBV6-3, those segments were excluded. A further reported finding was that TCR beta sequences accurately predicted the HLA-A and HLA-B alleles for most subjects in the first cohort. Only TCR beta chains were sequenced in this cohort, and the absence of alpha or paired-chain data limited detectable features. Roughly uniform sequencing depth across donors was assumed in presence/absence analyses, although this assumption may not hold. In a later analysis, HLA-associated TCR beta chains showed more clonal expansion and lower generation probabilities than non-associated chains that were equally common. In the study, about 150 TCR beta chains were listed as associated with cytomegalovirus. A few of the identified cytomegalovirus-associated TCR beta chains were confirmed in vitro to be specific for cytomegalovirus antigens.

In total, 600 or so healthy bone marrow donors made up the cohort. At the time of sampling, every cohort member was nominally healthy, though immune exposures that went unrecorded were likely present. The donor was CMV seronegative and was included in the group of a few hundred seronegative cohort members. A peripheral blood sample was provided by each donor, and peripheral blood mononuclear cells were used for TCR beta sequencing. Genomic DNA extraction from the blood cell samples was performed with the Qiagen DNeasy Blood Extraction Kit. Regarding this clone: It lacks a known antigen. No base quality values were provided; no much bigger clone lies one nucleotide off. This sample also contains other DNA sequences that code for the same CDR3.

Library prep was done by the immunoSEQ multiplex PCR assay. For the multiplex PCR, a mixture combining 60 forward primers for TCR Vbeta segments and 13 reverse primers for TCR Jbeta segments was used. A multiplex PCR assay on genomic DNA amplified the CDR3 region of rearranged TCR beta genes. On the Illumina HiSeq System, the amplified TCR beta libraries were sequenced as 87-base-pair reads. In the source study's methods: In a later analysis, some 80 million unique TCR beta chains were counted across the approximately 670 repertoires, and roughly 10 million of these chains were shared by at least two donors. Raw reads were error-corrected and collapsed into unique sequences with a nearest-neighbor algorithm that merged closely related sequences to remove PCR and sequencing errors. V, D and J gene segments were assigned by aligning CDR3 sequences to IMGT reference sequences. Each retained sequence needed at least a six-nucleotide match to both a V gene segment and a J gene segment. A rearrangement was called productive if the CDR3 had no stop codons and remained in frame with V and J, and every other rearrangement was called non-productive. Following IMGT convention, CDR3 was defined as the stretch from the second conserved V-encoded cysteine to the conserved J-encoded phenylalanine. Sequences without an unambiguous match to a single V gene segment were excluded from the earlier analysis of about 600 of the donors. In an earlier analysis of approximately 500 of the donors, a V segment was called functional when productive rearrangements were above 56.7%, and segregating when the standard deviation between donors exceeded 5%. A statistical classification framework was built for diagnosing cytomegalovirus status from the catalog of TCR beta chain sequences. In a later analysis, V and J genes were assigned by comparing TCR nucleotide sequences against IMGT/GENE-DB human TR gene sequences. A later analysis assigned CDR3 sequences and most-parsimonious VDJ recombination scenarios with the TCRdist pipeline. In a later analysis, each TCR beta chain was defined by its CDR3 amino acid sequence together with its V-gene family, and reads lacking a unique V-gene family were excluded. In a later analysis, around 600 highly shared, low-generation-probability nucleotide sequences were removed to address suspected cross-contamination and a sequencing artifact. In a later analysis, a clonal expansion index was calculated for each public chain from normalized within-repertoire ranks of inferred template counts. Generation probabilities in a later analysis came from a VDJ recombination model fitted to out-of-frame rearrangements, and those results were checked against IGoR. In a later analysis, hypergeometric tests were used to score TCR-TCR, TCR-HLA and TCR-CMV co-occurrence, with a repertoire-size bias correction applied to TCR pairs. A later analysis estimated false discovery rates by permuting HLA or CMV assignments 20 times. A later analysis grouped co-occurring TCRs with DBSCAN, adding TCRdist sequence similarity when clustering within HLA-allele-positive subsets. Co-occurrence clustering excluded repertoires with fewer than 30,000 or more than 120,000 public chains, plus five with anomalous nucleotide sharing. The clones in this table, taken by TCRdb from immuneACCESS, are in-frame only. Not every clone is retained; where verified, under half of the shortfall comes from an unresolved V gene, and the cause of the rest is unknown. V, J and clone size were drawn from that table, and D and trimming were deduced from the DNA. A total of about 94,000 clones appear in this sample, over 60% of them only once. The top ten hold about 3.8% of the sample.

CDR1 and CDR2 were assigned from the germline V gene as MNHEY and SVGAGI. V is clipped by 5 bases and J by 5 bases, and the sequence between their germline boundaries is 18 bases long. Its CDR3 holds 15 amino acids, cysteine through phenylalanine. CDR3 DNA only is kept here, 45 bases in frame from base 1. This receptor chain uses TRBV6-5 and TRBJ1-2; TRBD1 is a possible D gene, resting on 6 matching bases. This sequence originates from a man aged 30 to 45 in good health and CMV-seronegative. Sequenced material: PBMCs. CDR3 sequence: CASSPPGTREYGYTF. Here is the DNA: TGTGCCAGCAGTCCCCCCGGGACACGGGAATATGGCTACACCTTC.